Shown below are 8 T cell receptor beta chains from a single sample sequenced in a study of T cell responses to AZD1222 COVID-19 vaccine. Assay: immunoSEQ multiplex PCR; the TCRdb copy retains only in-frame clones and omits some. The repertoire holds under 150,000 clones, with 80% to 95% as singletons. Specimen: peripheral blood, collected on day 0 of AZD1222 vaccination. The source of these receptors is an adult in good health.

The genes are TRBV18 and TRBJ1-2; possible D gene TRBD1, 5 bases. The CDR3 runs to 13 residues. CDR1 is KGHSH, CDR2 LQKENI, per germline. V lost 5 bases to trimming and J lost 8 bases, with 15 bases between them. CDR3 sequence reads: CASSIRQKEGYTF. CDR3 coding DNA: TGTGCCAGCTCAATTCGACAGAAGGAAGGCTACACCTTC.

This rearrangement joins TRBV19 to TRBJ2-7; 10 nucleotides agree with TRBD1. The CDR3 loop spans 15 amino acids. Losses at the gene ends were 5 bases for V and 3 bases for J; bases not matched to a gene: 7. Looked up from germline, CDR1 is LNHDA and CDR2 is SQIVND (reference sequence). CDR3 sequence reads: CASSPGQGLSYEQYF. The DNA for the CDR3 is TGTGCCAGTAGTCCGGGACAGGGGCTGAGCTACGAGCAGTACTTC.

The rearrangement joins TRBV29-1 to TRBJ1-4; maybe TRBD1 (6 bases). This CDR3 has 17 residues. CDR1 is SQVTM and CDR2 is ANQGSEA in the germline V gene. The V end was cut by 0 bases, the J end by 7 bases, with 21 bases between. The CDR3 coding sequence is TGCAGCGTTGAAGATCGATTCGATGTACAGGGAGGTGAAAAACTGTTTTTT. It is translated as CSVEDRFDVQGGEKLFF.

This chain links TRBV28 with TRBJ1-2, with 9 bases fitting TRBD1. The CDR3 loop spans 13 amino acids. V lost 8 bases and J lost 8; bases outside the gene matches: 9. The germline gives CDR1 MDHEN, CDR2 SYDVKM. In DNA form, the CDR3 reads TGTGCCAGCGGAGTTAGACAGGGGGAAGGCTACACCTTC. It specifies CASGVRQGEGYTF.

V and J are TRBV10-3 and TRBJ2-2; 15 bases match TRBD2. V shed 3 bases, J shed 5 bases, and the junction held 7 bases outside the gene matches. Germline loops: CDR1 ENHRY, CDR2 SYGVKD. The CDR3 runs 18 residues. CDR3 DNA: TGTGCCATCAGTGAAGGGACTAGCGGGGGGAGGAGGACCGGGGAGCTGTTTTTT. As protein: CAISEGTSGGRRTGELFF.

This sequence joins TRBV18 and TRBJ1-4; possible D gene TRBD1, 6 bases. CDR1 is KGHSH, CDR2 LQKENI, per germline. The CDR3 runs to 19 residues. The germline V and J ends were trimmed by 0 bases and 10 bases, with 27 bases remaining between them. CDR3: CASSPPGGSRDTRNGKLFF. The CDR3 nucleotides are TGTGCCAGCTCACCACCAGGGGGGTCCAGGGACACCCGGAACGGAAAACTGTTTTTT.

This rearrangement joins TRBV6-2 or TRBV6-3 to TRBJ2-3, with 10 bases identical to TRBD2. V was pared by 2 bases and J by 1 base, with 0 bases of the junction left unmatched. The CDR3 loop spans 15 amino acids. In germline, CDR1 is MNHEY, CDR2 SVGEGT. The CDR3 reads CASSYGTSGTDTQYF. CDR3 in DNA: TGTGCCAGCAGTTACGGGACTAGCGGCACAGATACGCAGTATTTT.

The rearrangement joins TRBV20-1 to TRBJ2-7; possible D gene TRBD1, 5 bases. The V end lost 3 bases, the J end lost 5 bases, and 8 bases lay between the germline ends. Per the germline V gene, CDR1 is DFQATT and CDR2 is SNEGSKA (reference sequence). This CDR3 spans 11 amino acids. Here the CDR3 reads CSASKGNEQYF. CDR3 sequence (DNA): TGCAGTGCTAGTAAGGGGAACGAGCAGTACTTC.